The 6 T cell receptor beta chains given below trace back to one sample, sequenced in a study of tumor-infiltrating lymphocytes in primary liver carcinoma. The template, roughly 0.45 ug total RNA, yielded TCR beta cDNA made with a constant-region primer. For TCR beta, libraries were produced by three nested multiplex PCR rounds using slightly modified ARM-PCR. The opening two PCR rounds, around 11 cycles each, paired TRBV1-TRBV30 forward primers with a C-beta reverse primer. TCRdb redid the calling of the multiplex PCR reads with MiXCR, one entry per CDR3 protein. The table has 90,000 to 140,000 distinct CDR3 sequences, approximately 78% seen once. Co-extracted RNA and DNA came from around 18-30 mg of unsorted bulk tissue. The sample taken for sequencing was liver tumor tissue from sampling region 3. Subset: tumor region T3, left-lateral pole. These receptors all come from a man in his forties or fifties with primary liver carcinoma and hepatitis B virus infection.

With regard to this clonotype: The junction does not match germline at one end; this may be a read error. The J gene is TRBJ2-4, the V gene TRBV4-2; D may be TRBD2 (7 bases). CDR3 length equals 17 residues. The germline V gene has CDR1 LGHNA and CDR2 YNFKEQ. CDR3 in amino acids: CPSSQAAGAGIGNIQYF. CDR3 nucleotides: TGTCCCAGCAGTCAGGCCGCGGGGGCAGGGATTGGAAACATTCAGTACTTC.

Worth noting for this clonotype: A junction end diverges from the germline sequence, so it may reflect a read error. The CDR3 is CTSSGLAREEETQYF. In nucleotides, the CDR3 is TGTACCAGCAGTGGACTAGCAAGAGAGGAAGAGACCCAGTACTTC. V usage is TRBV6-2 or TRBV6-3 and J usage is TRBJ2-5, with 8 bases lining up with TRBD2. The length of the CDR3 is 15 residues. Germline values: CDR1 MNHEY, CDR2 SVGEGT.

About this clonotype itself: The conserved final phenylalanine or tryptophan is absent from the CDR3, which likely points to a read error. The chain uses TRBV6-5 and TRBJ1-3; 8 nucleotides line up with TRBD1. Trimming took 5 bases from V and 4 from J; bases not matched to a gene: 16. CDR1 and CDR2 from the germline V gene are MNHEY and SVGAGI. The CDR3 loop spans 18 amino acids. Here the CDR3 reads CASSHGPRTGIAGNTIYV. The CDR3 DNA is TGTGCCAGCAGTCACGGTCCGAGGACAGGGATCGCAGGAAACACCATATATGTT.

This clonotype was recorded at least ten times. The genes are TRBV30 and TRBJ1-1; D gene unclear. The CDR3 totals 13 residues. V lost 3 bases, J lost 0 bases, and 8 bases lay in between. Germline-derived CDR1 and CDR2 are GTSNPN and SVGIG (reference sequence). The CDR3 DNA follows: TGTGCCTGGAGATTCGTCATGAACACTGAAGCTTTCTTT. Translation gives CAWRFVMNTEAFF.

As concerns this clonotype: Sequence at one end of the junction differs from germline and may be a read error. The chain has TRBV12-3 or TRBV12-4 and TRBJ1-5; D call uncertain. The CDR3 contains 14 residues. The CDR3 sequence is CTSNKRDSNQPQHF. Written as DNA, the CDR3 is TGTACCAGCAACAAGAGGGATAGCAATCAGCCCCAGCATTTT.

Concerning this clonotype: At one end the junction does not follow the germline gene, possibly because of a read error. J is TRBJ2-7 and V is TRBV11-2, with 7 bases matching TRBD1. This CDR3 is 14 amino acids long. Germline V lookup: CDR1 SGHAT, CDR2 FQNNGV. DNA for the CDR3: TGTGCCAGCAGACCTGACAGGGCGACCTACGAGAAGTACTTC. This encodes CASRPDRATYEKYF.